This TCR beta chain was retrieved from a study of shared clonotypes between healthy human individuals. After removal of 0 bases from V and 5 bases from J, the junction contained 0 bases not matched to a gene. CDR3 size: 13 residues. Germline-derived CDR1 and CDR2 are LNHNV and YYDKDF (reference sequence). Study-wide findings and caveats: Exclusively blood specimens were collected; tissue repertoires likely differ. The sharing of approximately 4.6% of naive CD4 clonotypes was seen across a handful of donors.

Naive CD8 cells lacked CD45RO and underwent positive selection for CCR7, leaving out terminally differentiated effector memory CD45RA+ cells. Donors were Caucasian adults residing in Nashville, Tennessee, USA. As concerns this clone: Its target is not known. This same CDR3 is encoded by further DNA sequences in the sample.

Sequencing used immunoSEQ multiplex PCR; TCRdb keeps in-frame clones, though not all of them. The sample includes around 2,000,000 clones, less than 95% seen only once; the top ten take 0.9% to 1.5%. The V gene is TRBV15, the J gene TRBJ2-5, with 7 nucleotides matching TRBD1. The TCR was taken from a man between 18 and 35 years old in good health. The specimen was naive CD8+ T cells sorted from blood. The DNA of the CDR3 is TGTGCCACCAGCAGAGACAGGGGGGAGACCCAGTACTTC. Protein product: CATSRDRGETQYF.